These T cell receptor beta chains were read from a single sample in a study of blood T cell repertoires in COVID-19. This table comes from immunoSEQ multiplex PCR, and its TCRdb copy is limited to in-frame clones, with some not included. This table holds hundreds of thousands of clones, approximately 83% found once. The sample consisted of peripheral blood. These receptors all come from a woman in her 50s who had recovered from COVID-19. Both conserved end residues are part of each CDR3. The D gene is left open where the match is weak. Rows may omit the clone size; those that give it use once, few, many or a size class.

J gene,clone size,D gene,V gene,CDR3 DNA,CDR3 protein
TRBJ2-7,once,TRBD1,TRBV3-1/TRBV3-2,TGTGCCAGCAGCCACCTCCGGGACAGGAACTCCTACGAGCAGTACTTC,CASSHLRDRNSYEQYF
TRBJ2-5,NA,TRBD2,TRBV9,TGTGCCAGCAGCCCGGGACTAGCGGGAGGGGGCCAAGAGACCCAGTACTTC,CASSPGLAGGGQETQYF
TRBJ1-1,NA,TRBD1,TRBV6-5,TGTGCCACCCTGGGACAGGGAGGAACTGAAGCTTTCTTT,CATLGQGGTEAFF
TRBJ2-1,NA,TRBD2,TRBV18,TGTGCCAGCTCACCACAGGGACTAGCGGGGAATGAGCAGTTCTTC,CASSPQGLAGNEQFF
TRBJ1-4,NA,NA,TRBV18,TGTGCCAGCTCACCACCCTCTCCAGGGGAAAATGAAAAACTGTTTTTT,CASSPPSPGENEKLFF
TRBJ1-1,NA,NA,TRBV2,TGTGCCAGCAGACCCACAGAGAACACTGAAGCTTTCTTT,CASRPTENTEAFF
TRBJ1-2,NA,NA,TRBV29-1,TGCAGCGCCCAGCAGGGGCCCAACTATGGCTACACCTTC,CSAQQGPNYGYTF
TRBJ2-2,few,NA,TRBV4-3,TGCGCCAGCAGCCAAGATCTAGGATACACCGGGGAGCTGTTTTTT,CASSQDLGYTGELFF
TRBJ2-7,NA,NA,TRBV2,TGTGCCAGCAGCCTAATAGCGGAGACCTACGAGCAGTACTTC,CASSLIAETYEQYF
TRBJ2-2,NA,NA,TRBV27,TGTGCCAGTGGCAGGGGAGCGGCCGGGGAGCTGTTTTTT,CASGRGAAGELFF
TRBJ2-1,NA,TRBD2,TRBV7-9,TGTGCCAGCAGCTTAGTTGGCGGGAGGAATGAGCAGTTCTTC,CASSLVGGRNEQFF
TRBJ2-5,NA,NA,TRBV18,TGTGCCAGCTCACCCCCCAGGGGGGTCGAGACCCAGTACTTC,CASSPPRGVETQYF
TRBJ2-7,NA,NA,TRBV14,TGTGCCAGCAGCCCCCCCCAGACAACCTACGAGCAGTACTTC,CASSPPQTTYEQYF
TRBJ2-1,NA,TRBD1,TRBV28,TGTGCCAGCAGTCTTATCGGGACAGGGACCAATGAGCAGTTCTTC,CASSLIGTGTNEQFF
TRBJ2-3,NA,NA,TRBV6-2/TRBV6-3,TGTGCCAGCAGTTACTCGATGGTTCCCACAGGGAGCACAGATACGCAGTATTTT,CASSYSMVPTGSTDTQYF
TRBJ1-1,once,TRBD1,TRBV18,TGTGCCAGCTCACCAGCCTCTCAGGGGGCGAAATCTGAAGCTTTCTTT,CASSPASQGAKSEAFF
TRBJ1-2,NA,NA,TRBV21-1,TGTGCCAGCAGCCTGGAACAGGGCACAAAGTATGGCTACACCTTC,CASSLEQGTKYGYTF
TRBJ2-7,NA,NA,TRBV29-1,TGCAGCGTTTTGGGGGGGCCCTACGAGCAGTACTTC,CSVLGGPYEQYF